This T cell receptor beta chain was profiled in a study of T cell changes during pregnancy in multiple sclerosis. The CDR3 is made up of 16 amino acids. Sequenced by immunoSEQ multiplex PCR; TCRdb stores in-frame clones only, minus some. The table lists nearly 40,000 clones, roughly 92% of them singletons. The source is a female donor with multiple sclerosis, enrolled in a pregnancy study. This sample comprised CD4+ T cells from peripheral blood mononuclear cells, obtained before pregnancy. The chain joins TRBV21-1 to TRBJ2-7; TRBD2, the D gene given by the table, was not confirmed from the DNA. TRBV21-1 is a recognized pseudogene. The CDR3 loop is CASSNRTSGNFYEQYF. The CDR3, as DNA: TGTGCCAGCAGCAATAGGACTAGCGGAAACTTCTACGAGCAGTACTTC.